The 9 T cell receptor beta chains below were found in one sample sequenced in a study of blood T cell repertoires in COVID-19. Profiling relied on immunoSEQ multiplex PCR, and the TCRdb table lists in-frame clones only, not all of them. The sample yields about 340,000 clones, 80% to 90% seen once. The sequencing sample was made of peripheral blood. The receptors here all came from a man under 40 with active or convalescent COVID-19.

The rearrangement joins TRBV30 to TRBJ1-1, with 7 bases that match TRBD1. The V and J ends lost 0 bases and 11 bases, in that order; junction bases with no gene match: 6. This CDR3 region has 12 residues. The germline CDR1 and CDR2 sequences are GTSNPN and SVGIG (reference sequence). The CDR3 sequence is CAWSVTRGKAFF. CDR3 DNA: TGTGCCTGGAGTGTAACCAGGGGGAAGGCTTTCTTT.

The chain recombines TRBV7-2 with TRBJ2-7; D uncertain. V lost 1 base and J 3 bases, leaving 7 bases between the germline ends. Germline CDR1 is SGHTA and CDR2 is FQGNSA. CDR3 length equals 13 residues. The CDR3 sequence is CASSLVLGYEQYF. For the CDR3, the DNA is TGTGCCAGCAGCTTAGTCCTCGGCTACGAGCAGTACTTC. The full variable domain, its missing parts supplied by reference TRBV7-2 and TRBJ2-7, is GAGVSQSPSNKVTEKGKDVELRCDPISGHTALYWYRQSLGQGLEFLIYFQGNSAPDKSGLPSDRFSAERTGGSVSTLTIQRTQQEDSAVYLCASSLVLGYEQYFGPGTRLTVT.

This clone was detected a few times. The J gene is TRBJ1-3, the V gene TRBV5-1; 8 nucleotides match TRBD1. The CDR3 loop spans 17 amino acids. Trimming removed 4 bases from V and 0 bases from J; junction bases left unmatched: 9. Per the germline V gene, CDR1 is SGHRS and CDR2 is YFSETQ. The CDR3 DNA is TGCGCCAGCAGCCGATGGGCAGGGGGCAACTCTGGAAACACCATATATTTT. Translation gives CASSRWAGGNSGNTIYF.

The gene calls are TRBV6-5 and TRBJ1-6; D call uncertain. The CDR3 totals 14 residues. Trimming pared 8 bases from V and 2 bases from J, leaving 10 bases between. CDR1 is MNHEY, CDR2 SVGAGI, per germline. The DNA for the CDR3 is TGTGCCAGCCGCGACATAGCCTATAATTCACCCCTCCACTTT. Amino acids: CASRDIAYNSPLHF.

This chain connects TRBV6-5 to TRBJ2-1; TRBD2 matches 12 bases. CDR1 is MNHEY, CDR2 SVGAGI, per germline. The CDR3 is 15 amino acids. The ends lost 7 bases at V and 9 bases at J; junction bases unmatched: 10. The CDR3 DNA reads TGTGCCAGCACCATCCTAGCGGGAGGGCCAGGTGAGCAGTTCTTC. It yields the protein CASTILAGGPGEQFF.

The count of this clone is one. The rearrangement links TRBV27 to TRBJ1-2; the match to TRBD1 covers 9 bases. This CDR3 comprises 13 residues. In germline, CDR1 is MNHEY, CDR2 SMNVEV (reference sequence). The junction had 4 bases not matched to a gene; V was cut back by 5 bases and J by 6 bases. CDR3 bases: TGTGCCAGCAGTGCTGGGACAGGGAATGGCTACACCTTC. It encodes CASSAGTGNGYTF.

This sequence joins TRBV30 and TRBJ2-7; 9 nucleotides agree with TRBD1. This CDR3 contains 13 residues. V lost 8 bases to trimming and J lost 3 bases; unmatched junction nucleotides: 8. The V gene's germline CDR1 is GTSNPN and CDR2 SVGIG (reference sequence). CDR3 nucleotides: TGTGCCGGGGGGACAGGGTCTGGCTACGAGCAGTACTTC. It is translated as CAGGTGSGYEQYF.

The chain uses TRBV3-1 (or the pseudogene TRBV3-2) and TRBJ2-7; 8 bases are shared with TRBD1. CDR1 and CDR2 (germline): LGHDT, YNNKEL (reference sequence). V lost 4 bases to trimming and J lost 1 base; unmatched junction nucleotides: 9. CDR3 size: 16 residues. Written as DNA, the CDR3 is TGTGCCAGCAGCCCGACGATGGGGACAGGATCCTACGAGCAGTACTTC. This gives the protein CASSPTMGTGSYEQYF.

With respect to this clone: Within the sample, other DNA sequences also encode this same CDR3. The chain recombines TRBV19 with TRBJ2-3; D is uncertain. Trimming removed 4 bases from V and 6 bases from J, with 8 bases in between. The CDR3 has 12 amino acids. Germline V gene lookup returns CDR1 LNHDA and CDR2 SQIVND (reference sequence). The CDR3 loop reads CASSTSGDTQYF. CDR3 nucleotide sequence: TGTGCCAGTAGTACCTCCGGGGATACGCAGTATTTT.